This TCR beta chain was profiled in a study of cytomegalovirus exposure and HLA in healthy donors (dated by TCRdb to about 2017). Broadly, across the study: In an earlier analysis of roughly 500 of the donors, approximately 300 Gb of sequence data and 100 million or so unique TCR beta sequences from about 190 million T cells were reported. About 300 gigabases of sequencing data and around 90 million unique TCR sequences made up an early release that covered several hundred HLA-typed donors. Class I and class II HLA loci were covered by the typing at four-digit resolution. The study combined high-throughput TCR immunosequencing, statistical association of individual TCRs with disease status, and machine learning to predict cytomegalovirus infection status. A handful of DR-DQ haplotypes were handled as single units for association and clustering because linkage in the cohort was strong. A later genetic analysis used genome-wide SNP genotypes for about three fifths of the roughly 700 donors, treating that subset as a discovery cohort. Donor age, sex, ethnicity and CMV serostatus were collected together with the repertoire data. An earlier analysis of around 580 of the donors used high-throughput TCR beta sequencing to judge whether each TCR beta V gene segment behaved as functional or pseudogenic. In a later analysis, previously published TCR beta repertoires from some 640 donors were re-analyzed and high-resolution HLA genotyping was added so that TCR occurrence patterns could be studied. All discovery cohort repertoires had been generated on a single sequencing platform. The study profiled the T cell repertoires of 500 to 800 subjects by immunosequencing and related them to cytomegalovirus serostatus. In addition to the first cohort of about 650 subjects, a separate validation cohort of 120 different subjects was used. In the later analysis, no new phenotypic data were used to find candidate immune exposures; instead, reliance was placed on TCR beta sequences and their occurrence across donors. Among a few hundred genotyped donors of the cohort, an average of around 240,000 unique TCR beta nucleotide sequences were sequenced per donor, about a sixth of them non-productive. Typing coverage varied by locus: roughly 620-630 donors for A, B, C, DRB1 and DQB1; roughly 520 for DQA1; some 610 for DPA1; 450 to 480 for DPB1. The aim of the study was to test whether cataloging public T cell receptors could identify signatures of past pathogen exposure. Of the 300 to 450 genotyped donors, 65% to 90% fell in the genetic ancestry cluster associated with self-reported Caucasian donors.

CDR1 and CDR2 are read off the germline V gene (reference sequence) as SGHNT and YYREEE. The germline V end is reduced by 6 bases and the J end by 5 bases; junction bases left unmatched: 9. Inclusive of the bounding cysteine and phenylalanine, the CDR3 is 15 residues long. Solely the CDR3 DNA is kept, with 45 bases framed from the first base. Study-wide findings and limitations: Some IMGT-functional V segments, including TRBV6-2 and TRBV6-3, could not be told apart with the 87-base-pair reads, so those segments were excluded. A few of the identified cytomegalovirus-associated TCR beta chains were confirmed in vitro to be specific for cytomegalovirus antigens. Linkage disequilibrium might explain the correlated functional status among segregating V segments, but an unknown experimental factor could not be ruled out. In a later analysis, the rate of TCR association differed among HLA loci, with DRB1 alleles having the most associated TCRs and HLA-C alleles having the fewest. A further reported finding was that TCR beta sequences accurately predicted the HLA-A and HLA-B alleles for most subjects in the first cohort. When HLA alleles, especially DR and DQ, strongly co-occurred, TCR associations were difficult to assign to individual alleles. In a later genetic analysis, fewer N-insertions in productive TCRs were reported among donors in an Asian-associated ancestry cluster than the roughly 700-donor mean. A later analysis reported that several top co-occurrence clusters appeared linked to parvovirus B19, influenza, CMV and Epstein-Barr virus. Sequencing depth was assumed to be roughly uniform across donors in the presence/absence analyses, though that assumption may not hold. At a false discovery rate of 0.05, a later analysis linked roughly 17,000 TCR beta sequences to specific HLA alleles. An earlier analysis of approximately 530 of the donors showed that most TCR beta V segments appeared in productive rearrangements either about 87% or about 30% of the time, which broadly matched IMGT annotations. The classifier was reported to diagnose cytomegalovirus status with high specificity and sensitivity in both the original cohort and the validation cohort. A group of highly shared sequence variants was considered likely to be a technical artifact of the sequencing pipeline. A later genetic analysis associated a missense DCLRE1C variant with V-gene and J-gene trimming of TCR beta chains, and an independent cohort replicated the association. The only immune exposure information available for the cohort was CMV serostatus. A total of 164 TCR beta chains were listed by the study as associated with cytomegalovirus. According to a later analysis, most CMV-associated TCR beta chains appeared to be HLA-restricted, and the HLA associations seemed to be driven largely by CMV exposure. The authors suggested that the approach could potentially be extended to other disease states and immunological phenotypes. In a later analysis, HLA-associated TCR beta chains were found to be more clonally expanded and to have lower generation probabilities than equally common non-associated chains. The cohort was sequenced for TCR beta chains only, and without alpha or paired-chain data the features that could be detected were limited. Fewer than 20 rarely observed V segments, including chromosome 9 orphons, were excluded from the earlier analysis of 550 to 700 of the donors because counts were too low. While some public TCRs were present in many individuals, most TCR sequences turned up only very rarely across donors. Because HLA typing was missing for some donors at each locus, association tests included only the typed subset.

The cohort consisted of some 670 healthy bone marrow donors. At the time of sampling, every cohort member was nominally healthy, though immune exposures that went unrecorded were likely present. The donor tested CMV seropositive and was one of the 289 seropositive cohort members. Each donor provided a peripheral blood sample, and peripheral blood mononuclear cells were used for TCR beta sequencing. Genomic DNA extraction from the blood cell samples was performed with the Qiagen DNeasy Blood Extraction Kit. The library was prepared using the immunoSEQ multiplex PCR assay. The multiplex PCR relied on a mix of 60 forward primers for TCR Vbeta segments and 13 reverse primers for TCR Jbeta segments. The CDR3 region of rearranged TCR beta genes was amplified from genomic DNA by a multiplex PCR assay. The Illumina HiSeq System was used to sequence the amplified TCR beta libraries as 87-base-pair reads. As for the authors' bioinformatics: A later analysis counted some 80 million unique TCR beta chains across the 666 repertoires, and 9 million to 14 million of these chains were shared by at least two donors. To remove PCR and sequencing errors, raw reads were error-corrected and collapsed into unique sequences using a nearest-neighbor algorithm that merged closely related sequences. Alignment of CDR3 sequences to IMGT reference sequences was used to assign V, D and J gene segments. For a sequence to be retained, a match of at least six nucleotides was required to both a V gene segment and a J gene segment. A rearrangement counted as productive if the CDR3 had no stop codons and remained in frame with V and J, and every other rearrangement counted as non-productive. Following IMGT convention, CDR3 was defined as the stretch from the second conserved V-encoded cysteine up to the conserved J-encoded phenylalanine. The earlier analysis of more than 450 of the donors excluded sequences that lacked an unambiguous match to a single V gene segment. An earlier analysis of a few hundred of the donors called V segments functional above 56.7% productive rearrangements and segregating when the between-donor standard deviation exceeded 5%. To diagnose cytomegalovirus status from the catalog of TCR beta chain sequences, a statistical classification framework was built. A later analysis assigned V and J genes by comparing TCR nucleotide sequences with IMGT/GENE-DB human TR gene sequences. Using the TCRdist pipeline, a later analysis assigned CDR3 sequences along with most-parsimonious VDJ recombination scenarios. In a later analysis, every TCR beta chain was defined by the combination of its CDR3 amino acid sequence and its V-gene family, and reads without a unique V-gene family were dropped. As a way to deal with suspected cross-contamination and a sequencing artifact, a later analysis dropped 450 to 600 nucleotide sequences that were highly shared and had low generation probability. In a later analysis, a clonal expansion index was calculated for each public chain from normalized within-repertoire ranks of inferred template counts. A later analysis computed generation probabilities with a VDJ recombination model fitted to out-of-frame rearrangements, and checked the results against IGoR. In a later analysis, hypergeometric tests were used to score TCR-TCR, TCR-HLA and TCR-CMV co-occurrence, with a repertoire-size bias correction applied to TCR pairs. In a later analysis, false discovery rates were estimated by permuting HLA or CMV assignments 20 times. In a later analysis, co-occurring TCRs were grouped using DBSCAN, and TCRdist sequence similarity was added for clustering within HLA-allele-positive subsets. Repertoires with fewer than 30,000 or more than 120,000 public chains were left out of co-occurrence clustering, as were five repertoires with anomalous nucleotide sharing. TCRdb took this table from immuneACCESS and kept in-frame rearrangements with V and J called. Such tables lack part of the clones; where checked against another copy, unresolved V genes explain under half of the gap, and the rest is unexplained. Clone size and V and J calls were adopted from that table, with D and trimming inferred from the DNA. The sample has roughly 140,000 clones on record, around three quarters of them singletons. Clones ranked in the top ten supply around 3% of the sample.

This clone has only a few counts. Its antigen is not yet known. No clone much larger than this one lies a single base away; base qualities are absent. This clonotype originated in a man aged 35-49 years in good health and CMV-seropositive. Recombination joined TRBV5-4 with TRBJ2-1; TRBD2 matches 9 bases in the middle. Sequenced: PBMCs. The sequenced DNA is TGTGCCAGCACCAAAGCGGGAGGAAGGGACAATGAGCAGTTCTTC. It codes for CASTKAGGRDNEQFF.